This TCR beta chain is from a study of CD8+ T cells in alopecia areata. Across the whole study: Treated patients received severity scores based on the percentage of scalp area affected.

TCR sequencing used cDNA made by reverse transcription of extracted RNA. TCRdb's table, derived via immunoSEQ multiplex PCR, lists solely in-frame clones and lacks some. The data hold around 200,000 clones, with around three fifths observed a single time. The CDR3 is 14 residues long. The J segment lost 2 bases and the V segment lost 4 bases, leaving 1 base of the junction unmatched. Germline values: CDR1 SGHTA, CDR2 FQGNSA. Regarding the study as a whole: Among the top 100, expanded CD8+ clones were significantly decreased by tofacitinib, as was scalp clonality. Greater clonality was observed in lesional scalp samples, especially alopecia totalis/universalis, versus normal scalp.

For this clone: As yet, its antigen is unknown.

Treatment defined: oral pan-JAK inhibitor, 5-10 mg twice daily. The sorting of PBMCs gave CD4+ and CD8+ T cells. The TCR originated in a human donor with alopecia areata. Sequenced here: CD4+ T cells sorted from blood, sampled at week 4, from a patient treated with tofacitinib. V gene TRBV7-2 combines with J gene TRBJ1-4; 7 bases map to TRBD1. The CDR3 DNA follows: TGTGCCAGCAGCTCACAGGGGACTAATGAAAAACTGTTTTTT. Translated: CASSSQGTNEKLFF.